The 13 T cell receptor beta chains below come from one sample, sequenced in a study of regulatory T cells in long-lasting Graves disease (dated by TCRdb to about 2021). Libraries were built with multiplex PCR. These reads were obtained on an Illumina HiSeq 4000. TCR beta libraries were built with iRepertoire HTBI primers and Arm-PCR amplification of CDR3 regions. The public reads were reanalyzed by TCRdb: fastp trimming at Q25, MiXCR alignment, in-frame beta chains only. Identical CDR3 proteins give one entry, which carries the most common genes and DNA. This sample holds 500,000 or so distinct CDR3 sequences; around 15% were observed only once. The ten largest make up roughly 18% of the sample. The time point label corresponds to: newly diagnosed GD, antithyroid drugs for less than 3 months. For both TCR sequencing and RNA sequencing, RNA was extracted from PBMCs in TRIzol. These data were also reused for a study on T cells in Graves' hyperthyroidism and ophthalmopathy.

This sample comprised peripheral blood mononuclear cells (PBMCs), obtained at new diagnosis, from a patient treated with antithyroid drugs. All receptors derive from a woman aged 50 to 60 with Graves disease. Donor details come from another sample of the same person, matched by shared clones.

This clonotype occurred many times. The chain combines TRBV11-1 with TRBJ2-1; D unresolved. Trimming removed 3 bases at V and 2 bases at J, with 11 bases between. The CDR3 totals 15 residues. Germline V gene lookup returns CDR1 SGHAT and CDR2 FQDESV (reference sequence). The CDR3 DNA follows: TGTGCCAGCAGCTTTGGCGGAAACACCTACAATGAGCAGTTCTTC. Translating it yields CASSFGGNTYNEQFF.

This clonotype was recorded at least ten times. The chain combines TRBV7-9 with TRBJ2-7; 10 nucleotides match TRBD1. The CDR3 sequence is 15 residues long. Germline CDR1 reads SEHNR; CDR2 reads FQNEAQ (reference sequence). V was pared by 5 bases and J by 3 bases, with 7 bases of the junction left unmatched. This CDR3 reads CASSPRGTGDYEQYF. The CDR3 DNA follows: TGTGCCAGCAGCCCAAGGGGGACAGGGGACTACGAGCAGTACTTC.

This chain connects TRBV19 to TRBJ1-5; D unclear. V was cut by 7 bases and J by 9 bases, with 13 bases left in between. CDR1 LNHDA and CDR2 SQIVND come from the germline V gene (reference sequence). This CDR3 contains 12 residues. The CDR3 spells CASIGLRGPQHF. The CDR3 DNA sequence: TGTGCCAGTATTGGGTTACGGGGGCCCCAGCATTTT.

The table lists this clonotype with many counts. The chain has TRBV7-6 and TRBJ2-3, with D perhaps matching TRBD1 or TRBD2 (5 bases each). The CDR3 extends over 16 amino acids. Germline V gene lookup returns CDR1 SGHVS and CDR2 FNYEAQ. Trimming took off 1 base at V and 0 bases at J, with 11 bases between the two ends. CDR3 nucleotides: TGTGCCAGCAGCTTAGTAAAAAGGGACAGCACAGATACGCAGTATTTT. Its protein is CASSLVKRDSTDTQYF.

This clonotype was picked up a small number of times. J is TRBJ1-1 and V is TRBV5-5; D unclear. V shed 0 bases and J shed 0 bases, with 21 bases lying between them. The CDR3 has 19 amino acids. CDR1 is SGHKS and CDR2 is YYEKEE in the germline V gene (reference sequence). The CDR3 here is CASSLGIYSKSSMNTEAFF. For the CDR3, the DNA is TGTGCCAGCAGCTTGGGGATTTACAGCAAATCTTCCATGAACACTGAAGCTTTCTTT.

The chain carries TRBV5-4 and TRBJ2-3, with 8 bases matching TRBD2. This CDR3 is built from 16 residues. CDR1 is SGHNT and CDR2 is YYREEE in the germline V gene (reference sequence). Unmatched junction bases numbered 8, after V lost 2 bases and J lost 3 bases. The CDR3 DNA is TGTGCCAGCAGCTTCCCCTACCGGGAGGGGACAGATACGCAGTATTTT. Residues: CASSFPYREGTDTQYF.

Remarks on this clonotype: A much more abundant neighbour one base away suggests this may be a read error. The V gene is TRBV6-9, the J gene TRBJ2-1; 7 bases are shared with TRBD2. The germline CDR1 and CDR2 sequences are MNHGY and SVAAGI. Trimming cost V 3 bases and J 8 bases; bases outside gene matches: 7. There are 14 residues in the CDR3. CDR3 in amino acids: CASSYLGLEDEQFF. CDR3 nucleotides: TGTGCCAGCAGTTACTTAGGACTAGAGGATGAGCAGTTCTTC.

This clonotype was counted between two and nine times. The J gene is TRBJ2-7, the V gene TRBV30, with D unclear. The germline V and J ends were trimmed by 1 base and 6 bases, with 10 bases remaining between them. The CDR3 is 12 amino acids. CDR1 is GTSNPN, CDR2 SVGIG, per germline (reference sequence). DNA of the CDR3: TGTGCCTGGAGTGCTGGTTCCGGCGAGCAGTACTTC. It specifies CAWSAGSGEQYF.

Ten or more counts support this clonotype. The chain recombines TRBV11-2 with TRBJ2-3; D is unclear. The CDR3 consists of 16 residues. The V gene lost 1 base and the J gene lost 2 bases, with 13 bases spanning the gap. Germline V gives CDR1 SGHAT, CDR2 FQNNGV. CDR3 DNA sequence: TGTGCCAGCAGCTTAGTGGCGCGGACCTCCACAGATACGCAGTATTTT. This translates into CASSLVARTSTDTQYF.

This clonotype was seen ten or more times. The V call is TRBV4-1, the J call TRBJ1-6; a possible D gene is TRBD1 (5 bases). CDR3 length: 16 amino acids. CDR1 is MGHRA, CDR2 YSYEKL, per germline. The V end was cut by 0 bases, the J end by 6 bases, with 12 bases between. CDR3 nucleotide sequence: TGCGCCAGCAGCCAAGAAGTGTCAGGGACTAATTCACCCCTCCACTTT. Translated: CASSQEVSGTNSPLHF.

This clonotype appeared a few times. The chain is built from TRBV20-1 and TRBJ1-6, with 8 bases that match TRBD1. This CDR3 is built from 12 residues. V was clipped by 6 bases and J by 10 bases; unmatched bases: 5. Looked up from germline, CDR1 is DFQATT and CDR2 is SNEGSKA (reference sequence). The CDR3: CSAQDRESPLHF. The CDR3 nucleotides are TGCAGTGCCCAGGACAGGGAGTCACCCCTCCACTTT.

A word on this clonotype: This may arise from a read error, as a much more abundant clone is one base away. This CDR3 fails to terminate in the conserved phenylalanine or tryptophan, so it likely reflects a read error. The rearrangement links TRBV6-2 or TRBV6-3 to TRBJ2-1; possible D gene TRBD1, 5 bases. The J call may be faulty, since TRBJ2-5 better matches the DNA end. The CDR3 is 12 amino acids. The V gene's germline CDR1 is MNHEY and CDR2 SVGEGT. CDR3 DNA: TGTGCCAGCAGTCAGGGTCGGGAGACCCAGTACTTA. Protein product: CASSQGRETQYL.

This clonotype was seen many times. This chain uses TRBV6-2 or TRBV6-3 with TRBJ2-2, with a possible D match to TRBD1 (5 bases). Germline loops: CDR1 MNHEY, CDR2 SVGEGT. This CDR3 contains 17 residues. Trimming pared 0 bases from V and 4 bases from J, leaving 15 bases between. CDR3 sequence reads: CASSYSGVDRGTGELFF. Here the CDR3 DNA reads TGTGCCAGCAGTTACTCAGGAGTCGATAGGGGCACCGGGGAGCTGTTTTTT.